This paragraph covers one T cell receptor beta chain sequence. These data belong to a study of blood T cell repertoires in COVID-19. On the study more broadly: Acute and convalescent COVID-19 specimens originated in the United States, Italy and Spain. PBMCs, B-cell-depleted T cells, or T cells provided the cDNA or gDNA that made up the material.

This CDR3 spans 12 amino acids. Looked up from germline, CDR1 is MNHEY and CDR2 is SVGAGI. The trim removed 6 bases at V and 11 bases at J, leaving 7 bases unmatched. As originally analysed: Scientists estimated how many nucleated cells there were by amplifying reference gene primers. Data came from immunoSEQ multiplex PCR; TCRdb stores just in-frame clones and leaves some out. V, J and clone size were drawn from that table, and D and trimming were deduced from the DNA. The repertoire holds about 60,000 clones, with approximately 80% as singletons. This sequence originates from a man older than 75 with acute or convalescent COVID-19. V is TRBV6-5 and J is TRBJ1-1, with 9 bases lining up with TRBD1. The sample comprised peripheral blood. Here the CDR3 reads CASSTGGVEAFF. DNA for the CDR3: TGTGCCAGCAGCACAGGGGGCGTAGAGGCTTTCTTT.